This TCR beta chain stems from a study of T cells in Graves' hyperthyroidism and ophthalmopathy. Absent ophthalmopathy progression within 18 months defined stable Graves' hyperthyroidism. Thyroid ultrasound, orbital computed tomography, clinical symptoms, and serum thyroxine and TRAb underpinned diagnoses. The PBMCs were sourced from fresh peripheral blood (around 9.3 ml). Study-wide findings and caveats: Before onset, by a median of around six months, the model predicted ophthalmopathy.

This clonotype was picked up a small number of times. The antigen is not known. Amplification of TCR beta CDR3 regions used RNA as the template. HTBI primers were employed in a first-round RT-PCR of the TCR CDR3. In TCRdb, the multiplex PCR reads were re-called with MiXCR into one record per CDR3 protein. The data hold 340,000 or so distinct CDR3 sequences, with around a sixth observed a single time. Germline loops: CDR1 DFQATT, CDR2 SNEGSKA (reference sequence). This CDR3 comprises 15 residues. Trimming removed 3 bases from V and 0 bases from J; junction bases left unmatched: 3. The receptor was derived from a woman aged 45 to 65 with Graves' hyperthyroidism. Input material: blood. The J gene is TRBJ2-1, the V gene TRBV20-1; the match to TRBD2 covers 9 bases. The CDR3 bases are TGCAGTGCTAGTAGCGGGAGTGCCTCCTACAATGAGCAGTTCTTC. Amino acid sequence: CSASSGSASYNEQFF.